Included here is one TCR beta chain sequence, with context. Antigen unknown. Its ends do not fully match the called genes, so a read error is possible. This sample stems from a study of T-cell reconstitution after alpha-beta-depleted transplantation in children. The library targeted TCRbeta and was prepared with unique molecular identifiers. MiXCR, applied by TCRdb to the PCR reads, yields one record per CDR3 protein. The data hold approximately 240,000 distinct CDR3 sequences, with about a tenth observed a single time. This CDR3 region has 13 residues. The germline CDR1 and CDR2 sequences are SGHDT and YYEEEE. Whole-study findings and limits: It was reported that alpha-beta T cells came from several hundred expanded graft clones (about two months after transplant).

Sequenced material: PBMCs, taken before TCRalphabeta/CD19-depleted stem cell transplant. The receptor was isolated from a child under two years old with acute myeloid leukemia, due to receive a stem cell transplant. The rearrangement joins TRBV5-6 to TRBJ2-1; 7 bases match TRBD1. CDR3 residues: CASLGQSYNEQVF. The DNA of the CDR3 is TGTGCCAGCTTGGGACAGTCCTACAATGAGCAGGTCTTC. Supplemented by reference TRBV5-6 and TRBJ2-1, the full variable domain reads DAGVTQSPTHLIKTRGQQVTLRCSPKSGHDTVSWYQQALGQGPQFIFQYYEEEERQRGNFPDRFSGHQFPNYSSELNVNALLLGDSALYLCASLGQSYNEQVFGPGTRLTVL.